This T cell receptor beta chain comes out of a study of PD-1 blockade in classical Hodgkin lymphoma. The study's findings and limits: Patients who responded completely had about the same baseline diversity as newly diagnosed patients. In CD4+ cells, TCR diversity went up significantly by C4D1, but in CD8+ cells it did not.

A note on this clone: Its antigen is unknown.

Time point described: cycle 4 day 1 (C4D1), after less than seven weeks of nivolumab. In every patient, relapse followed autologous stem cell transplantation, while exposure to brentuximab vedotin differed. Investigators isolated CD4+ T cells from thawed PBMCs through magnetic negative selection. With V trimmed by 0 bases and J by 7 bases, 6 bases remained unmatched. There are 15 residues in the CDR3. CDR1 and CDR2 (germline): SGHRS, YFSETQ. The table came from immunoSEQ multiplex PCR; TCRdb's copy has only in-frame clones and leaves some out. The sample holds around 31,000 clones, under 90% seen once.

This clonotype originated in a human donor with classical Hodgkin lymphoma. The chain employs TRBV5-1 and TRBJ1-2; TRBD1 matches at 10 bases. The source material was CD4+ T cells from blood, sampled before the fourth cycle of nivolumab. CDR3 DNA sequence: TGCGCCAGCAGCTTGGGGGGACAGGGGATGAGTGGCTACACCTTC. Residues: CASSLGGQGMSGYTF.